Below, 15 T cell receptor beta chains from the same sample are listed, as sequenced in a study of T cell responses to AZD1222 COVID-19 vaccine. The data were produced by immunoSEQ multiplex PCR, yet TCRdb's version contains in-frame clones alone and is incomplete. The repertoire includes about 170,000 clones, more than 80% of them detected once, and about 3.9% sits in the top ten. This specimen was peripheral blood, taken on day 0 of AZD1222 vaccination. These receptors came from an adult in good health.

The chain recombines TRBV10-3 with TRBJ2-2; a weak D match, TRBD2 (6 bases). V was trimmed by 8 bases and J by 7 bases, leaving 14 bases between them. Germline V gene lookup returns CDR1 ENHRY and CDR2 SYGVKD. The CDR3 extends over 13 amino acids. The CDR3: CAIDGGADGELFF. The CDR3 nucleotides are TGTGCCATCGACGGCGGGGCGGACGGGGAGCTGTTTTTT.

This clone appeared a single time. The chain carries TRBV5-1 and TRBJ2-7; D perhaps matches TRBD1 (6 bases). The V end was cut by 0 bases, the J end by 0 bases, with 13 bases between. Looked up from germline, CDR1 is SGHRS and CDR2 is YFSETQ. The CDR3 covers 16 residues. The CDR3: CASSLVGDILSYEQYF. The CDR3 DNA reads as TGCGCCAGCAGCTTGGTGGGGGACATCCTCTCCTACGAGCAGTACTTC.

This sequence joins TRBV18 and TRBJ1-5, with D maybe TRBD1 (6 bases). This CDR3 has 16 amino acids. In germline, CDR1 is KGHSH, CDR2 LQKENI. Trimming removed 3 bases from V and 3 bases from J, with 15 bases in between. This CDR3 reads CASSPNRAGYNQPQHF. CDR3 DNA: TGTGCCAGCTCACCCAACAGGGCCGGGTACAATCAGCCCCAGCATTTT.

The chain uses TRBV3-1 (or the pseudogene TRBV3-2) and TRBJ1-2; D gene unclear. Trimming removed 1 base at V and 3 bases at J, with 6 bases between. CDR1 LGHDT and CDR2 YNNKEL come from the germline V gene (reference sequence). The CDR3 length is 13 residues. CDR3 DNA: TGTGCCAGCAGCCAAGGGAGAGACTATGGCTACACCTTC. It is translated as CASSQGRDYGYTF.

The chain is built from TRBV7-8 and TRBJ1-6; possibly TRBD1 for D (6 bases). The CDR3 totals 13 residues. Trimming took 3 bases from V and 7 from J, leaving 7 bases between them. Germline loops: CDR1 SGHVS, CDR2 FQNEAQ. The DNA of the CDR3 is TGTGCCAGCAGCTTGGACAGAAATTCACCCCTCCACTTT. As protein: CASSLDRNSPLHF.

The chain links TRBV11-3 to TRBJ2-4; possible D gene TRBD2, 5 bases. Trimming cost V 0 bases and J 0 bases, with 12 bases left between them. This CDR3 spans 17 amino acids. Germline V lookup: CDR1 SGHNT, CDR2 YENEEA. CDR3 nucleotide sequence: TGTGCCAGCAGCTTAGAGATCATAGGACTAGCCAAAAACATTCAGTACTTC. Its translation: CASSLEIIGLAKNIQYF. Using reference TRBV11-3 and TRBJ2-4 for the parts outside the CDR3, the full variable domain is EAGVVQSPRYKIIEKKQPVAFWCNPISGHNTLYWYLQNLGQGPELLIRYENEEAVDDSQLPKDRFSAERLKGVDSTLKIQPAELGDSAVYLCASSLEIIGLAKNIQYFGAGTRLSVL.

The CDR3 bases are TGTGCCAGCAGTTTTACAGAGAATCAGCCCCAGCATTTT. It translates to CASSFTENQPQHF. The chain employs TRBV28 and TRBJ1-5; no clear D. CDR1 MDHEN and CDR2 SYDVKM come from the germline V gene. The CDR3 sequence is 13 residues long. V gave up 3 bases and J gave up 4 bases, with 7 bases separating them. Full variable domain (rest looked up from reference TRBV28 and TRBJ1-5): DVKVTQSSRYLVKRTGEKVFLECVQDMDHENMFWYRQDPGLGLRLIYFSYDVKMKEKGDIPEGYSVSREKKERFSLILESASTNQTSMYLCASSFTENQPQHFGDGTRLSIL.

This clone turned up a few times. The CDR3 DNA is TGTGCCAGCTCACCGAAAGTAACGGAGCCCCTCCACTTT. Protein sequence: CASSPKVTEPLHF. The chain uses TRBV18 and TRBJ1-6, with unresolved D. This CDR3 contains 13 residues. Germline CDR1 KGHSH, CDR2 LQKENI. V was cut by 3 bases and J by 13 bases, with 13 bases left in between.

This chain connects TRBV19 to TRBJ1-5, with D uncertain. The CDR3 length is 14 residues. Germline values: CDR1 LNHDA, CDR2 SQIVND (reference sequence). With 3 bases removed from V and 0 bases from J, the gap between germline ends came to 6 bases. The CDR3 nucleotides read TGTGCCAGTAGTATTAGTTTTAGCAATCAGCCCCAGCATTTT. Protein sequence: CASSISFSNQPQHF. Using reference TRBV19 and TRBJ1-5 for the parts outside the CDR3, the full variable domain is DGGITQSPKYLFRKEGQNVTLSCEQNLNHDAMYWYRQDPGQGLRLIYYSQIVNDFQKGDIAEGYSVSREKKESFPLTVTSAQKNPTAFYLCASSISFSNQPQHFGDGTRLSIL.

J is TRBJ2-1 and V is TRBV6-5; maybe TRBD1 (6 bases). Trimming shortened V by 1 base and J by 8 bases, and 9 bases separated the two germline ends. Germline CDR1 reads MNHEY; CDR2 reads SVGAGI. CDR3 length equals 13 residues. CDR3 loop: CASSYYRAHEQFF. The DNA of the CDR3 is TGTGCCAGCAGTTACTACAGGGCCCATGAGCAGTTCTTC.

The gene calls are TRBV3-1 (or the pseudogene TRBV3-2) and TRBJ2-1; possibly TRBD2 for D (5 bases). Germline CDR1 reads LGHDT; CDR2 reads YNNKEL (reference sequence). This CDR3 has 11 amino acids. V dropped 10 bases and J dropped 11 bases, with 15 bases sitting between them. CDR3 loop: CATILGNQQFF. DNA for the CDR3: TGTGCCACAATACTAGGGAACCAGCAGTTCTTC.

The CDR3 protein is CASSNVNTEAFF. DNA of the CDR3: TGTGCCAGCAGTAATGTGAACACTGAAGCTTTCTTT. The rearrangement links TRBV7-9 to TRBJ1-1; D is uncertain. CDR3 length: 12 residues. With 6 bases removed from V and 0 bases from J, the gap between germline ends came to 5 bases. Germline V lookup: CDR1 SEHNR, CDR2 FQNEAQ (reference sequence).

This chain connects TRBV7-9 to TRBJ2-7; D unclear. The CDR3 has 12 amino acids. In germline, CDR1 is SEHNR, CDR2 FQNEAQ (reference sequence). The germline V and J ends were trimmed by 1 base and 6 bases, with 7 bases remaining between them. The CDR3 nucleotides read TGTGCCAGCAGCTTAGGAAAACCCGAGCAGTACTTC. Residues: CASSLGKPEQYF.

The J gene is TRBJ1-4, the V gene TRBV2; maybe TRBD1 (6 bases). With 7 bases removed from V and 3 bases from J, the gap between germline ends came to 18 bases. Germline V gene lookup returns CDR1 SNHLY and CDR2 FYNNEI. The CDR3 is 16 amino acids. This CDR3 is CASKETGGRANEKLFF. The CDR3 DNA is TGTGCCAGCAAGGAGACAGGCGGTCGGGCTAATGAAAAACTGTTTTTT.

The genes are TRBV5-4 and TRBJ2-2; 10 positions agree with TRBD2. V was pared by 4 bases and J by 3 bases, with 6 bases of the junction left unmatched. The germline CDR1 and CDR2 sequences are SGHNT and YYREEE (reference sequence). CDR3 length equals 16 residues. CDR3 residues: CASSPGTSVYTGELFF. CDR3 DNA sequence: TGTGCCAGCAGCCCCGGGACTAGCGTGTACACCGGGGAGCTGTTTTTT.